This T cell receptor beta chain was identified during a study of blood T cell repertoires in COVID-19. Libraries were prepared by immunoSEQ multiplex PCR; TCRdb keeps only in-frame clonotypes and omits some of them. This repertoire shows about 200,000 clones, approximately 85% found once; its top ten account for approximately 5%. The CDR3 contains 15 residues. Per germline, CDR1 MNHEY and CDR2 SVGAGI. V was shortened by 6 bases and J by 6 bases, with 19 bases between the two germline ends. Sequencing input: peripheral blood. This chain uses TRBV6-5 with TRBJ2-3; D may be TRBD1 (6 bases). This sequence originates from a woman aged 80 or over with acute or convalescent COVID-19. The DNA of the CDR3 is TGTGCCAGCAGAAAGACAGGCTCTTTTGGGGATACGCAGTATTTT. This translates into CASRKTGSFGDTQYF.